These 26 T cell receptor beta chains were sequenced from one sample in a study of blood T cell repertoires in COVID-19 (dated by TCRdb to 2020 to 2022). Library preparation used the immunoSEQ multiplex PCR assay. Here the immuneACCESS table is served through TCRdb, limited to in-frame sequences with V and J called. Missing clones are a known gap in these copies; in checked studies unresolved V genes cover under half, and the rest lacks a known reason. Across this sample there are about 410,000 clones, with more than 80% seen only once. Clones ranked in the top ten supply over 1.1% of the sample. The sequenced sample was peripheral blood. All receptors come from a woman in her 30s with active or convalescent COVID-19.

J is TRBJ1-1 and V is TRBV3-1 (or the pseudogene TRBV3-2), with D tentatively TRBD1 (6 bases). The CDR3 extends over 15 amino acids. The ends were cut back, 1 base at V and 0 bases at J, with 9 bases in the middle. CDR1 is LGHDT, CDR2 YNNKEL, per germline (reference sequence). For the CDR3, the DNA is TGTGCCAGCAGCCAAGTGTCAGGGGTGAACACTGAAGCTTTCTTT. Protein: CASSQVSGVNTEAFF.

This sequence joins TRBV3-1 (or the pseudogene TRBV3-2) and TRBJ2-3; 8 bases fit TRBD2. Germline CDR1 LGHDT, CDR2 YNNKEL (reference sequence). Trimming removed 1 base from V and 4 bases from J; junction bases left unmatched: 7. The CDR3 is made up of 16 amino acids. DNA of the CDR3: TGTGCCAGCAGCCAAGGAGCGGGAGTTCACTCAGATACGCAGTATTTT. It yields the protein CASSQGAGVHSDTQYF.

J is TRBJ1-3 and V is TRBV6-2 or TRBV6-3; no clear D. V gave up 4 bases and J gave up 4 bases, with 14 bases separating them. The V gene's germline CDR1 is MNHEY and CDR2 SVGEGT. The CDR3 runs 15 residues. The CDR3 DNA sequence: TGTGCCAGCAGTTTCAGTCCGGGGAGCGGAAACACCATATATTTT. Its protein is CASSFSPGSGNTIYF.

CDR3: CASSQDMRTGDTNYGYTF. CDR3 bases: TGCGCCAGCAGCCAAGATATGAGGACAGGGGACACTAACTATGGCTACACCTTC. The genes are TRBV4-1 and TRBJ1-2; 9 bases are shared with TRBD1. The germline gives CDR1 MGHRA, CDR2 YSYEKL. The V and J ends lost 0 bases and 0 bases, in that order; junction bases with no gene match: 8. This CDR3 region has 18 residues.

The genes are TRBV29-1 and TRBJ1-2; TRBD1 is a possible D gene (6 bases). In germline, CDR1 is SQVTM, CDR2 ANQGSEA. V lost 0 bases to trimming and J lost 4 bases, with 9 bases between them. The CDR3 consists of 13 residues. In nucleotides, the CDR3 is TGCAGCGTTGAAGACCGGGACACCTATGGCTACACCTTC. Translated: CSVEDRDTYGYTF.

In its sample, this clone was seen many times. The chain links TRBV28 to TRBJ2-1, with a weak D call TRBD2 (6 bases). CDR1 is MDHEN, CDR2 SYDVKM, per germline. Between the trimmed V and J ends, which lost 1 base and 0 bases, there was a span of 16 bases. The CDR3 totals 18 residues. CDR3 loop: CASSLSPGLGSSYNEQFF. The CDR3 DNA is TGTGCCAGCAGTTTATCCCCGGGGCTCGGGAGCTCCTACAATGAGCAGTTCTTC.

The chain combines TRBV3-1 (or the pseudogene TRBV3-2) with TRBJ1-1; D might be TRBD1 (6 bases). V lost 2 bases, J lost 4 bases, and 17 bases lay in between. Germline lookup yields CDR1 LGHDT and CDR2 YNNKEL (reference sequence). The CDR3 contains 16 residues. CDR3 DNA: TGTGCCAGCAGCCAAACCTTGACAGGCCGAACCACTGAAGCTTTCTTT. This sequence encodes CASSQTLTGRTTEAFF.

The J gene is TRBJ2-5, the V gene TRBV3-1 (or the pseudogene TRBV3-2); possible D gene TRBD2, 5 bases. In germline, CDR1 is LGHDT, CDR2 YNNKEL (reference sequence). The CDR3 has 16 residues. Trimming took off 1 base at V and 5 bases at J, with 17 bases between the two ends. For the CDR3, the DNA is TGTGCCAGCAGCCAAGCCTACGGAGGTGGGATGGAGACCCAGTACTTC. The encoded protein is CASSQAYGGGMETQYF.

The gene calls are TRBV19 and TRBJ2-1, with D perhaps TRBD2 (5 bases). With 6 bases removed from V and 5 bases from J, the gap between germline ends came to 17 bases. The CDR3 extends over 15 amino acids. Per germline, CDR1 LNHDA and CDR2 SQIVND (reference sequence). In DNA form, the CDR3 reads TGTGCCAGTAGCCCACTAGAGCTCCCTGACAATGAGCAGTTCTTC. Translation gives CASSPLELPDNEQFF.

V gene TRBV10-3 combines with J gene TRBJ2-1; 13 positions agree with TRBD2. Trimming took 11 bases from V and 6 from J; bases not matched to a gene: 4. This CDR3 has 13 residues. In germline, CDR1 is ENHRY, CDR2 SYGVKD. The CDR3 loop reads CAVTSGRANEQFF. DNA of the CDR3: TGTGCCGTCACTAGCGGGAGGGCCAATGAGCAGTTCTTC.

V and J are TRBV19 and TRBJ1-2, with a possible D match to TRBD1 (6 bases). The V end was cut by 0 bases, the J end by 4 bases, with 12 bases between. CDR3 length: 15 residues. Germline-derived CDR1 and CDR2 are LNHDA and SQIVND (reference sequence). The CDR3 DNA reads as TGTGCCAGTAGTATAGAGGACCAGGGGAGCTATGGCTACACCTTC. This encodes CASSIEDQGSYGYTF.

The chain uses TRBV5-3 and TRBJ2-4, with D tentatively TRBD1 (6 bases). TRBV5-3 belongs to the ORF category, with a function that is uncertain. This CDR3 region has 14 residues. The V gene lost 3 bases and the J gene lost 1 base, with 8 bases spanning the gap. CDR3 amino acids: CARSWDKAKNIQYF. CDR3 coding DNA: TGTGCCAGAAGCTGGGACAAGGCCAAAAACATTCAGTACTTC.

The J gene is TRBJ2-1, the V gene TRBV7-2; 7 positions match TRBD2. The V gene end was trimmed by 8 bases and the J gene end by 6 bases; junction bases not matched to a gene: 7. There are 13 residues in the CDR3. The germline V gene encodes CDR1 SGHTA and CDR2 FQGNSA. The CDR3 sequence is CASLRLALNEQFF. In DNA, the CDR3 is TGTGCCAGCCTCAGACTAGCTCTCAATGAGCAGTTCTTC.

The chain links TRBV10-2 to TRBJ1-2, with TRBD1 matching over 7 bases. The CDR3 extends over 13 amino acids. Germline V gene sequence: CDR1 WSHSY, CDR2 SAAADI. The trim removed 8 bases at V and 3 bases at J, leaving 6 bases unmatched. The CDR3 region has the DNA TGCGCCAGCTCCGGGACAGTAGACTATGGCTACACCTTC. Translated, it gives CASSGTVDYGYTF.

The chain carries TRBV30 and TRBJ1-2, with TRBD1 identical over 7 bases. V shed 3 bases, J shed 4 bases, and the junction held 5 bases outside the gene matches. The CDR3 consists of 13 residues. Germline CDR1 and CDR2: GTSNPN and SVGIG (reference sequence). The CDR3 region is CAWSGQAGYGYTF. The CDR3 DNA follows: TGTGCCTGGAGCGGACAGGCGGGCTATGGCTACACCTTC.

The sample holds a few counts of this clone. The chain is built from TRBV11-2 and TRBJ1-1; D not resolved. Trimming cost V 5 bases and J 0 bases, with 16 bases left between them. CDR3 length equals 16 residues. CDR1 and CDR2 from the germline V gene are SGHAT and FQNNGV. CDR3 nucleotides: TGTGCCAGCAGCCCCCTAGCCGGAAAAATGAACACTGAAGCTTTCTTT. This translates into CASSPLAGKMNTEAFF.

The rearrangement uses TRBV4-1 and TRBJ2-5; 8 bases are a match to TRBD2. J gave up 3 bases and V 4 bases, and 10 bases lay outside the gene matches. Germline V CDR1 and CDR2: MGHRA, YSYEKL. CDR3 length: 16 amino acids. For the CDR3, the DNA is TGCGCCAGCAGCCCATCTCGGGAGGGGGGGGAAGAGACCCAGTACTTC. This translates into CASSPSREGGEETQYF.

V is TRBV11-2 and J is TRBJ1-4, with a weak D call TRBD1 (6 bases). V was clipped by 3 bases and J by 8 bases, with 13 bases between them. This CDR3 has 14 amino acids. The germline CDR1 and CDR2 sequences are SGHAT and FQNNGV. The DNA for the CDR3 is TGTGCCAGCAGCTTGACAGGCGCTGGGGAAAAACTGTTTTTT. Translated: CASSLTGAGEKLFF.

This clone was picked up a small number of times. The V gene is TRBV9, the J gene TRBJ1-2; maybe TRBD1 (5 bases). Germline CDR1 SGDLS, CDR2 YYNGEE. The V and J ends lost 0 bases and 4 bases respectively, with 16 bases between them. CDR3 length: 16 amino acids. CDR3 residues: CASSVDEDMTGYGYTF. CDR3 bases: TGTGCCAGCAGCGTAGACGAGGACATGACCGGCTATGGCTACACCTTC.

This clone turned up a few times. This chain links TRBV6-5 with TRBJ2-3, with TRBD2 identical over 11 bases. Losses at the gene ends were 10 bases for V and 2 bases for J; bases not matched to a gene: 5. Germline-derived CDR1 and CDR2 are MNHEY and SVGAGI. This CDR3 has 14 residues. CDR3: CATQTSGDTDTQYF. In nucleotides, the CDR3 is TGTGCCACCCAGACTAGCGGGGACACAGATACGCAGTATTTT.

The J gene is TRBJ1-5, the V gene TRBV4-1; D not resolved. V gave up 0 bases and J gave up 0 bases, with 21 bases separating them. CDR3 length: 20 residues. Germline V gene data show CDR1 as MGHRA and CDR2 as YSYEKL. The CDR3 protein is CASSQDRGDAPEYSNQPQHF. DNA for the CDR3: TGCGCCAGCAGCCAAGACCGGGGTGACGCGCCAGAATATAGCAATCAGCCCCAGCATTTT.

The chain combines TRBV6-5 with TRBJ2-1, with a tentative D call TRBD1 (6 bases). CDR1 is MNHEY and CDR2 is SVGAGI in the germline V gene. The CDR3 is 12 amino acids. Trimming took off 5 bases at V and 8 bases at J, with 10 bases between the two ends. DNA for the CDR3: TGTGCCAGCAGTATTCAGGGGCATGAGCAGTTCTTC. Translating gives CASSIQGHEQFF.

This chain connects TRBV14 to TRBJ2-7; D is undetermined. The CDR3 loop spans 11 amino acids. Germline-derived CDR1 and CDR2 are SGHDN and FVKESK. Trimming cost V 3 bases and J 4 bases, with 4 bases left between them. CDR3 protein: CASSHGYEQYF. CDR3 in DNA: TGTGCCAGCAGCCACGGGTACGAGCAGTACTTC.

The table lists this clone with a few counts. The rearrangement uses TRBV7-2 and TRBJ1-1; TRBD1 aligns across 7 bases. The germline V gene encodes CDR1 SGHTA and CDR2 FQGNSA. The CDR3 is 15 amino acids. V was pared by 3 bases and J by 4 bases, with 8 bases of the junction left unmatched. The CDR3 sequence is CASSLTTGIGTEAFF. Here the CDR3 DNA reads TGTGCCAGCAGCTTGACGACAGGGATAGGCACTGAAGCTTTCTTT.

This rearrangement joins TRBV19 to TRBJ1-1; 7 bases agree with TRBD1. This CDR3 spans 15 amino acids. V shed 4 bases and J 0 bases; nucleotides not matched to a gene: 5. Germline-derived CDR1 and CDR2 are LNHDA and SQIVND (reference sequence). CDR3 loop: CASSRETGLNTEAFF. The CDR3 nucleotides are TGTGCCAGTAGTAGAGAGACAGGGTTGAACACTGAAGCTTTCTTT.

The gene calls are TRBV11-2 and TRBJ2-2; 12 bases align to TRBD2. CDR3 length equals 16 residues. CDR1 SGHAT and CDR2 FQNNGV come from the germline V gene. With V trimmed by 5 bases and J by 6 bases, 7 bases remained unmatched. In DNA form, the CDR3 reads TGTGCCAGCAGCGGACTAGCGGGGAGGGGGCCCGGGGAGCTGTTTTTT. Protein sequence: CASSGLAGRGPGELFF.